These 9 T cell receptor beta chains share one sample of origin, sequenced in a study of blood T cell repertoires in COVID-19. Produced via immunoSEQ multiplex PCR; TCRdb's table is partial and in-frame only. The sample has hundreds of thousands of clones, 85% to 90% seen once. The source material was PBMCs or T cells enriched from blood (not recorded which). The receptors stem from a man aged 30 to 39 who had recovered from COVID-19.

V and J are TRBV29-1 and TRBJ2-7; TRBD2 might be the D (6 bases). Trimming took off 7 bases at V and 6 bases at J, with 25 bases between the two ends. The length of the CDR3 is 15 residues. Germline assignment: CDR1 SQVTM and CDR2 ANQGSEA. This CDR3 is CSAEGKLGSEVEQYF. CDR3 DNA: TGCAGCGCGGAGGGTAAACTCGGGTCGGAGGTCGAGCAGTACTTC.

The chain recombines TRBV30 with TRBJ2-3; 16 nucleotides align to TRBD2. This CDR3 region has 21 residues. Germline assignment: CDR1 GTSNPN and CDR2 SVGIG (reference sequence). The V segment lost 0 bases and the J segment 4 bases; nucleotides outside the gene matches: 16. CDR3 in amino acids: CAWSVRWAPGLAGGRADTQYF. DNA of the CDR3: TGTGCCTGGAGTGTACGATGGGCGCCGGGACTAGCGGGAGGGAGGGCAGATACGCAGTATTTT.

The rearrangement joins TRBV7-9 to TRBJ1-5; 7 nucleotides match TRBD1. The germline CDR1 and CDR2 sequences are SEHNR and FQNEAQ (reference sequence). V lost 4 bases, J lost 4 bases, and 10 bases stayed unmatched. The CDR3 length is 16 residues. The CDR3 reads CASSSSTGESNQPQHF. The DNA for the CDR3 is TGTGCCAGCAGCTCATCTACAGGGGAGTCTAATCAGCCCCAGCATTTT.

This clone has only a few counts. J is TRBJ2-5 and V is TRBV5-1, with 10 bases lining up with TRBD1. The CDR3 has 16 residues. Losses at the gene ends were 4 bases for V and 5 bases for J; bases not matched to a gene: 11. CDR1 and CDR2 (germline): SGHRS, YFSETQ. CDR3 coding DNA: TGCGCCAGCAGCCCGACCGGGACAGGGGTATGGGAGACCCAGTACTTC. Protein sequence: CASSPTGTGVWETQYF.

The chain employs TRBV24-1 and TRBJ2-5; D is unclear. Germline-derived CDR1 and CDR2 are KGHDR and SFDVKD. V was pared by 7 bases and J by 0 bases, with 8 bases between. CDR3 length equals 13 residues. In DNA form, the CDR3 reads TGTGCCACCAGCCAGGAATACCAAGAGACCCAGTACTTC. Translation: CATSQEYQETQYF.

This chain links TRBV19 with TRBJ1-1; 9 positions match TRBD1. V gave up 3 bases and J gave up 1 base; unmatched junction bases: 3. CDR3 length: 15 residues. The germline V gene has CDR1 LNHDA and CDR2 SQIVND (reference sequence). The CDR3: CASSMATGGNTEAFF. The DNA of the CDR3 is TGTGCCAGTAGTATGGCGACAGGGGGGAACACTGAAGCTTTCTTT.

The genes are TRBV11-2 and TRBJ1-1; 7 bases agree with TRBD1. The CDR3 is made up of 13 amino acids. Germline lookup yields CDR1 SGHAT and CDR2 FQNNGV. Trimming removed 6 bases from V and 1 base from J; junction bases left unmatched: 2. CDR3 loop: CASRGQTNTEAFF. CDR3 DNA: TGTGCCAGCAGGGGACAGACGAACACTGAAGCTTTCTTT.

The chain uses TRBV24-1 and TRBJ2-5, with 9 bases aligning to TRBD1. The CDR3 spans 14 residues. CDR1 and CDR2 from the germline V gene are KGHDR and SFDVKD. The J segment lost 7 bases and the V segment lost 3 bases, leaving 5 bases of the junction unmatched. CDR3 in amino acids: CATSDPGTGMTQYF. For the CDR3, the DNA is TGTGCCACCAGTGATCCCGGGACAGGGATGACCCAGTACTTC.

This clone has just one count. V usage is TRBV4-1 and J usage is TRBJ2-2, with 14 bases lining up with TRBD2. The CDR3 extends over 16 amino acids. Per germline, CDR1 MGHRA and CDR2 YSYEKL. V lost 4 bases to trimming and J lost 7 bases; unmatched junction nucleotides: 5. CDR3 region: CASSRGTSGSSGELFF. The CDR3 nucleotides are TGCGCCAGCAGCCGCGGGACTAGCGGGAGTAGCGGGGAGCTGTTTTTT.